This T cell receptor (beta chain) was sequenced during a study of cytomegalovirus exposure and HLA in healthy donors. Whole-study findings and limits: The later analysis indicated that the majority of CMV-associated TCR beta chains appeared HLA-restricted. Per a prior analysis, the majority of TCR beta V segments were productive roughly 87% or roughly 30% of the time.

Concerning this clone: Its target is unknown.

It was with 60 Vbeta and 13 Jbeta primers that the PCR ran. TCRdb keeps only in-frame clones here, not all; method: immunoSEQ multiplex PCR. This table has about 140,000 clones, more than 75% appearing once. Trimming stripped 1 base from V and 1 base from J, with 7 bases between. This CDR3 region has 14 residues. Germline V gives CDR1 SEHNR, CDR2 FQNEAQ (reference sequence). The chain couples TRBV7-9 to TRBJ1-1; the D is unclear. The sequence came from a man between 50 and 59 years old in good health and CMV-seronegative. The sequenced material came from PBMCs. CDR3 bases: TGTGCCAGCAGCTTAGAACAGCAGAACACTGAAGCTTTCTTT. It encodes CASSLEQQNTEAFF.